The rows below give T cell receptor beta chains drawn from one sample of a study of T cells in Graves' hyperthyroidism and ophthalmopathy. TCRdb redid the calling of the multiplex PCR reads with MiXCR, one entry per CDR3 protein. The sample consists of 400,000 to 550,000 distinct CDR3 sequences, around 22% of them appearing once. Sequencing was done on a sample of blood. Every receptor here comes from a woman in her 30s with Graves' ophthalmopathy. Both conserved end residues are part of each CDR3. Fields, in order: clone size, V gene, J gene, D gene, CDR3 protein, CDR3 DNA. A D gene is named only where the DNA matches it firmly. Rows may omit the clone size; those that give it use once, few, many or a size class.

many,TRBV3-1,TRBJ2-7,TRBD1,CASRDRGSNEQYF,TGTGCCAGCCGGGACAGGGGTTCCAACGAGCAGTACTTC
few,TRBV2,TRBJ1-1,-,CASRGGVLEAFF,TGTGCCAGCAGAGGGGGGGTGCTTGAAGCTTTCTTT
few,TRBV7-2,TRBJ1-2,-,CASSLERANCGYTF,TGTGCCAGCAGCTTAGAGAGGGCTAACTGTGGCTACACCTTC
few,TRBV6-4,TRBJ1-5,TRBD1,CASSGRGTGSSNQPQHF,TGTGCCAGCAGTGGCCGAGGGACAGGGTCTAGCAATCAGCCCCAGCATTTT
-,TRBV4-1,TRBJ2-7,-,CASSQVGSGTYEQYF,TGCGCCAGCAGCCAAGTAGGGTCCGGCACCTACGAGCAGTACTTC
-,TRBV5-8,TRBJ2-5,-,CASSLFGTQETQYF,TGTGCCAGCAGCTTGTTCGGGACCCAAGAGACCCAGTACTTC
few,TRBV3-1,TRBJ1-1,-,CASNGVTNTEAFF,TGTGCCAGCAACGGCGTAACGAACACTGAAGCTTTCTTT
-,TRBV6-5,TRBJ1-5,-,CASSYRLAQGSNQPQHF,TGTGCCAGCAGTTATAGGTTGGCACAAGGAAGCAATCAGCCCCAGCATTTT
few,TRBV7-3,TRBJ1-2,-,CASSRKVGPAGAYGYTF,TGTGCCAGCAGCCGAAAAGTAGGGCCGGCAGGGGCATATGGCTACACCTTC
few,TRBV6-2/TRBV6-3,TRBJ2-5,-,CASSYSPSAVGQETQYF,TGTGCCAGCAGTTACTCCCCGAGCGCCGTGGGGCAAGAGACCCAGTACTTC
-,TRBV10-1,TRBJ1-1,TRBD1,CASSTGDDTEAFF,TGCGCCAGTTCCACAGGGGATGACACTGAAGCTTTCTTT
-,TRBV5-1,TRBJ1-1,-,CASSLGQGRAEALF,TGCGCCAGCAGCTTGGGGCAGGGACGGGCTGAAGCTCTCTTT
-,TRBV5-1,TRBJ2-7,-,CASSPAWSVPISYEQYF,TGCGCCAGCAGCCCGGCGTGGTCAGTGCCCATCTCCTACGAGCAGTACTTC
-,TRBV5-6,TRBJ2-5,-,CASSPWAGRETQYF,TGTGCCAGCAGCCCTTGGGCAGGGAGGGAGACCCAGTACTTC